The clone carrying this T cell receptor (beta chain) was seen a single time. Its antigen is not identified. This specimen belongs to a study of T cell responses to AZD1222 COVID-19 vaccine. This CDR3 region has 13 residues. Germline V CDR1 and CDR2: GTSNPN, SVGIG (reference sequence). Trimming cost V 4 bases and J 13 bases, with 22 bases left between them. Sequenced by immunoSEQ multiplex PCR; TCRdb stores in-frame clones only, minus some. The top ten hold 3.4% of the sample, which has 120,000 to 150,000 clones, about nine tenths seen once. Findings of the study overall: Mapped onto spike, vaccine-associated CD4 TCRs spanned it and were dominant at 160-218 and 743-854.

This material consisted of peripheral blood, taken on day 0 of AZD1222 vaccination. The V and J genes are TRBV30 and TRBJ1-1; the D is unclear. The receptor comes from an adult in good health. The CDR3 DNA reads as TGTGCCTGGATCTCTAAGCGGGCGAGGGCCCTTTTCTTT. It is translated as CAWISKRARALFF.